Listed below are T cell receptor beta chains from one sample, sequenced in a study of T cell responses to AZD1222 COVID-19 vaccine. TCRdb's copy holds only in-frame clones and misses some; the assay was immunoSEQ multiplex PCR. Among over 80,000 clones listed, 80% to 90% were seen once. Sequencing used peripheral blood, obtained on day 0 of AZD1222 vaccination. The source is an adult in good health. Both conserved end residues are part of each CDR3. A D gene is named only where the DNA matches it firmly. The size field is filled for only some rows; it gives once, few, many or a size class.

V gene,J gene,CDR3 length,D gene,clone size,CDR3 protein,CDR3 DNA
TRBV28,TRBJ1-1,13,NA,NA,CARSGGGNTEAFF,TGTGCCAGAAGTGGGGGGGGGAACACTGAAGCTTTCTTT
TRBV4-2,TRBJ1-5,16,NA,NA,CASSQDYGQGGQPQHF,TGTGCCAGCAGCCAAGATTACGGCCAAGGTGGTCAGCCCCAGCATTTT
TRBV5-4,TRBJ2-7,15,TRBD2,NA,CASSPNQGAGGPANF,TGTGCCAGCAGCCCCAACCAGGGAGCGGGAGGGCCTGCAAACTTC
TRBV5-6,TRBJ1-6,17,NA,NA,CASSSGSSGSYNSPLHF,TGTGCCAGCAGCTCGGGGTCCTCCGGCTCCTATAATTCACCCCTCCACTTT
TRBV2,TRBJ1-1,14,TRBD1,once,CASSRQGSNTEAFF,TGTGCCAGCAGTCGACAGGGTTCAAACACTGAAGCTTTCTTT
TRBV7-7,TRBJ2-5,15,NA,NA,CASSLGGQSGETQYF,TGTGCCAGCAGTTTGGGGGGCCAGTCAGGAGAGACCCAGTACTTC
TRBV6-1,TRBJ2-2,12,NA,NA,CASWDYPGELFF,TGTGCCAGCTGGGATTATCCCGGGGAGCTGTTTTTT
TRBV28,TRBJ2-3,15,NA,NA,CASSPFTRTSSGKNF,TGTGCCAGCAGTCCATTTACACGAACTAGCAGCGGTAAGAATTTT
TRBV6-5,TRBJ1-5,13,NA,few,CASSYSTNQPQHF,TGTGCCAGCAGTTACTCGACCAATCAGCCCCAGCATTTT
TRBV6-1,TRBJ1-1,12,NA,NA,CASSYSGNEAFF,TGTGCCAGCAGTTATTCAGGGAATGAAGCTTTCTTT
TRBV24-1,TRBJ2-3,16,TRBD2,NA,CATSDPGRETADTQYF,TGTGCCACCAGTGACCCTGGGCGGGAGACGGCAGATACGCAGTATTTT
TRBV3-1/TRBV3-2,TRBJ2-7,16,TRBD1,NA,CASSHDGQGRYGEQYF,TGTGCCAGCAGCCACGACGGACAGGGTCGGTACGGCGAGCAGTACTTC
TRBV12-3/TRBV12-4,TRBJ1-1,12,TRBD1,NA,CARDREDTEAFF,TGTGCCAGGGACAGGGAAGACACTGAAGCTTTCTTT
TRBV28,TRBJ2-1,15,TRBD1,NA,CASSPAGQGANEQFF,TGTGCCAGCAGTCCTGCGGGACAGGGAGCCAATGAGCAGTTCTTC
TRBV27,TRBJ1-5,13,NA,NA,CASSYREDQPQHF,TGTGCCAGCAGTTACAGGGAGGATCAGCCCCAGCATTTT
TRBV4-1,TRBJ1-2,15,NA,NA,CASSQDPRGSYGYTF,TGCGCCAGCAGCCAAGATCCTCGGGGATCCTATGGCTACACCTTC
TRBV27,TRBJ1-1,13,NA,NA,CASSPLDAKEAFF,TGTGCCAGCAGTCCTCTCGACGCCAAAGAAGCTTTCTTT
TRBV2,TRBJ2-7,15,NA,NA,CASSELQGPFYEQYF,TGTGCCAGCAGTGAGCTACAAGGGCCCTTCTACGAGCAGTACTTC
TRBV19,TRBJ2-1,11,NA,NA,CASSGDFRQFF,TGTGCCAGTAGTGGGGACTTTAGGCAGTTCTTC
TRBV5-1,TRBJ2-3,15,TRBD1,NA,CASSPGDRISDTQYF,TGCGCCAGCAGCCCGGGGGACAGGATTTCTGATACGCAGTATTTT
TRBV4-1,TRBJ2-7,14,TRBD2,NA,CASSQTSATYEQYF,TGCGCCAGCAGCCAAACTAGCGCAACCTACGAGCAGTACTTC
TRBV27,TRBJ2-7,16,TRBD1,NA,CASSLELGTGPNEQYF,TGTGCCAGCAGTTTAGAGCTCGGGACAGGCCCTAACGAGCAGTACTTC
TRBV7-2,TRBJ2-7,16,NA,once,CASSPFPQQGPYEQYF,TGTGCCAGCAGCCCCTTTCCCCAGCAGGGCCCCTACGAGCAGTACTTC
TRBV2,TRBJ1-2,14,TRBD1,NA,CASSEAQGVYGYTF,TGTGCCAGCAGTGAAGCCCAGGGGGTCTATGGCTACACCTTC
TRBV7-9,TRBJ2-2,15,TRBD1,NA,CASSTGQGNTGELFF,TGTGCCAGCAGCACGGGACAGGGAAACACCGGGGAGCTGTTTTTT
TRBV3-1/TRBV3-2,TRBJ2-4,14,NA,NA,CASSRVADKNIQYF,TGTGCCAGCAGCCGGGTAGCCGATAAAAACATTCAGTACTTC
TRBV19,TRBJ2-4,16,TRBD2,once,CASSIDWREDKNIQYF,TGTGCCAGTAGTATAGACTGGCGGGAGGACAAAAACATTCAGTACTTC
TRBV6-6,TRBJ2-1,12,NA,NA,CASRDSYNEQFF,TGTGCCAGCAGGGACTCTTACAATGAGCAGTTCTTC
TRBV19,TRBJ2-3,13,NA,once,CASSGRNTDTQYF,TGTGCCAGTAGTGGCAGGAACACAGATACGCAGTATTTT
TRBV6-5,TRBJ2-5,15,NA,NA,CASSYSRGIGETQYF,TGTGCCAGCAGTTACTCCCGGGGGATAGGAGAGACCCAGTACTTC
TRBV28,TRBJ2-5,15,NA,NA,CASSSTTRTQETQYF,TGTGCCAGCAGTTCAACGACTAGAACACAAGAGACCCAGTACTTC
TRBV7-9,TRBJ2-7,14,TRBD2,NA,CASSARLADYEQYF,TGTGCCAGCAGCGCGCGACTAGCGGACTACGAGCAGTACTTC
TRBV7-9,TRBJ2-7,15,NA,NA,CASSPQGGASYEQYF,TGTGCCAGCAGCCCCCAAGGGGGGGCAAGCTACGAGCAGTACTTC
TRBV4-2,TRBJ1-2,17,NA,once,CASSQEGLAFSNYGYTF,TGTGCCAGCAGCCAAGAGGGGCTTGCTTTTTCTAACTATGGCTACACCTTC
TRBV19,TRBJ1-1,14,TRBD1,NA,CASSIGAGGTEAFF,TGTGCCAGTAGTATAGGCGCAGGGGGCACTGAAGCTTTCTTT
TRBV5-8,TRBJ2-1,16,NA,NA,CASSSGLFTRLNEQFF,TGTGCCAGCAGCTCCGGGTTGTTTACTAGATTGAATGAGCAGTTCTTC
TRBV30,TRBJ2-2,11,NA,few,CAWKPPGELFF,TGTGCCTGGAAACCCCCCGGGGAGCTGTTTTTT
TRBV11-2,TRBJ2-7,15,TRBD1,NA,CASSTGTAAIYEQYF,TGTGCCAGCAGCACCGGGACAGCCGCTATCTACGAGCAGTACTTC
TRBV2,TRBJ1-2,16,NA,NA,CASSGGYGKRDYGYTF,TGTGCCAGCAGTGGGGGTTACGGAAAACGGGACTATGGCTACACCTTC
TRBV3-1/TRBV3-2,TRBJ1-1,14,NA,NA,CASSQGGAGTEAFF,TGTGCCAGCAGCCAAGGGGGCGCTGGGACTGAAGCTTTCTTT
TRBV7-7,TRBJ2-7,13,NA,NA,CASSLGTGGEQYF,TGTGCCAGCAGCTTAGGGACCGGAGGGGAGCAGTACTTC
TRBV7-3,TRBJ2-3,15,TRBD1,once,CASSLTGDFTDTQYF,TGTGCCAGCAGCTTGACAGGGGATTTCACAGATACGCAGTATTTT
TRBV6-5,TRBJ1-4,14,NA,NA,CASSSSGHWEKLFF,TGTGCCAGCAGTTCGTCTGGACATTGGGAAAAACTGTTTTTT
TRBV24-1,TRBJ2-2,16,NA,NA,CATSDLGTPNTGELFF,TGTGCCACCAGTGATTTAGGGACACCCAACACCGGGGAGCTGTTTTTT
TRBV27,TRBJ2-7,15,TRBD2,once,CASSLLGEGSNEQYF,TGTGCCAGCAGTTTATTGGGGGAGGGATCGAACGAGCAGTACTTC
TRBV28,TRBJ1-5,13,NA,few,CASSPDVNQPQHF,TGTGCCAGCAGTCCAGATGTTAATCAGCCCCAGCATTTT
TRBV27,TRBJ2-7,13,NA,NA,CASSRTTSYEQYF,TGTGCCAGCAGTCGGACAACCTCATACGAGCAGTACTTC
TRBV6-5,TRBJ1-1,12,NA,NA,CASSYSDTEAFF,TGTGCCAGCAGTTACTCGGACACTGAAGCTTTCTTT
TRBV12-5,TRBJ2-3,18,TRBD2,NA,CASGPGTSGNPGADTQYF,TGTGCTAGTGGCCCCGGGACTAGCGGAAACCCGGGGGCAGATACGCAGTATTTT
TRBV6-5,TRBJ2-7,14,NA,NA,CASTLVTVSYEQYF,TGTGCCAGCACGCTGGTAACAGTATCCTACGAGCAGTACTTC
TRBV18,TRBJ1-2,15,TRBD1,NA,CASSPGTATNYGYTF,TGTGCCAGCTCACCCGGGACAGCCACTAACTATGGCTACACCTTC
TRBV5-1,TRBJ1-1,12,NA,NA,CASSLDGTEAFF,TGCGCCAGCAGCTTGGATGGCACTGAAGCTTTCTTT
TRBV7-3,TRBJ2-3,16,NA,NA,CASSRGPVNGTDTQYF,TGTGCCAGCAGCCGAGGCCCGGTAAACGGCACAGATACGCAGTATTTT
TRBV28,TRBJ2-1,10,NA,NA,CASSFSEQFF,TGTGCCAGCAGTTTCAGCGAGCAGTTCTTC
TRBV5-5,TRBJ1-3,14,TRBD1,NA,CASSHPGQGNTIYF,TGTGCCAGCAGCCACCCGGGACAGGGAAACACCATATATTTT
TRBV19,TRBJ1-5,14,NA,NA,CASTWTDSNQPQHF,TGTGCCAGTACCTGGACGGATAGCAATCAGCCCCAGCATTTT
TRBV5-1,TRBJ2-7,13,NA,NA,CASSFAENYEQYF,TGCGCCAGCAGCTTTGCGGAGAACTACGAGCAGTACTTC
TRBV4-2,TRBJ2-1,16,TRBD2,NA,CASSPGLAGGPGEQFF,TGTGCCAGCAGCCCGGGACTAGCGGGAGGGCCGGGGGAGCAGTTCTTC
TRBV7-8,TRBJ1-1,15,NA,NA,CASSFMGRENTEAFF,TGTGCCAGCAGCTTTATGGGACGGGAGAACACTGAAGCTTTCTTT